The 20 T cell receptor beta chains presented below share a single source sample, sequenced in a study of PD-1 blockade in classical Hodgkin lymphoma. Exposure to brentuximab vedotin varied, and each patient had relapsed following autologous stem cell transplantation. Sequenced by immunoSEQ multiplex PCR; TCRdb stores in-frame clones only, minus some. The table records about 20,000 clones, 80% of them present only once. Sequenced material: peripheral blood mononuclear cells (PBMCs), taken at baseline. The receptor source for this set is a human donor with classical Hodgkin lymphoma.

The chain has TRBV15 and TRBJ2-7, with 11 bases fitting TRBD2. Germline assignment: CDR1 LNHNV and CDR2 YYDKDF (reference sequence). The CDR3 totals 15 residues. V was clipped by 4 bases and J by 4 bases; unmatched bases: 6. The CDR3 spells CATSKKTSGGYEQYF. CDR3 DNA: TGTGCCACCAGCAAAAAAACTAGCGGGGGATACGAGCAGTACTTC.

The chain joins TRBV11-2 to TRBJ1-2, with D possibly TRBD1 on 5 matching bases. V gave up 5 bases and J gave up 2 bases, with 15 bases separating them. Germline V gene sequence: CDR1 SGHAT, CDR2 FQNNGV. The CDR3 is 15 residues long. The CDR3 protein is CASSPWDGGNYGYTF. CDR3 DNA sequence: TGTGCCAGCAGCCCCTGGGACGGCGGCAACTATGGCTACACCTTC.

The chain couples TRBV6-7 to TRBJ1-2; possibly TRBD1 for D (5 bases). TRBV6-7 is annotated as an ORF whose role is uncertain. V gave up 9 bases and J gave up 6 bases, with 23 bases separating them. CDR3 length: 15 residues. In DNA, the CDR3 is TGTGCCAGGATAGTTTACAGGTCCCGGGGGGATGGCTACACCTTC. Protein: CARIVYRSRGDGYTF.

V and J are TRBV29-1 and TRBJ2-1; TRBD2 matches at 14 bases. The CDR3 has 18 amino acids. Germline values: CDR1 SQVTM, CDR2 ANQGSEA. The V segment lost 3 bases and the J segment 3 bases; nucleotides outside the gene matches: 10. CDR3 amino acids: CSVDPHRGLAGDYNEQFF. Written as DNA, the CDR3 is TGCAGCGTTGATCCTCATAGGGGACTAGCGGGAGACTACAATGAGCAGTTCTTC.

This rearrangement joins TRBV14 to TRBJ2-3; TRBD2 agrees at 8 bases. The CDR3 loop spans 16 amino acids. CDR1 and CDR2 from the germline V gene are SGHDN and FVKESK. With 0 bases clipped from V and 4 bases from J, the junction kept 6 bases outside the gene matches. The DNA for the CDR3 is TGTGCCAGCAGCCAAGATCTCGGGGGGGCATCAGATACGCAGTATTTT. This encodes CASSQDLGGASDTQYF.

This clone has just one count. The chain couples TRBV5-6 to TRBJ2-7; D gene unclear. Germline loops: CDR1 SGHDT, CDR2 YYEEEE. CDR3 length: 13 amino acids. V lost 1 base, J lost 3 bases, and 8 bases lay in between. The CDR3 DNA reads TGTGCCAGCAGCTTGACCAAAATCTACGAGCAGTACTTC. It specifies CASSLTKIYEQYF.

CDR3 DNA: TGTGCCAGCAGCTTGGCCACCGGGTTCTACAATGAGCAGTTCTTC. Amino acid sequence: CASSLATGFYNEQFF. The V call is TRBV7-9, the J call TRBJ2-1, with unresolved D. This CDR3 contains 15 residues. The V and J ends lost 3 bases and 3 bases respectively, with 12 bases between them. Germline V lookup: CDR1 SEHNR, CDR2 FQNEAQ (reference sequence).

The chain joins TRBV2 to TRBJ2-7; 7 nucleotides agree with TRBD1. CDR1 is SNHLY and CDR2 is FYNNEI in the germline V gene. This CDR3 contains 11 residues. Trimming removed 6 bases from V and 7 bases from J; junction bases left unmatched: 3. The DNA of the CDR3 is TGTGCCAGCAGGACAGGGCAAGAGCAGTACTTC. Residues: CASRTGQEQYF.

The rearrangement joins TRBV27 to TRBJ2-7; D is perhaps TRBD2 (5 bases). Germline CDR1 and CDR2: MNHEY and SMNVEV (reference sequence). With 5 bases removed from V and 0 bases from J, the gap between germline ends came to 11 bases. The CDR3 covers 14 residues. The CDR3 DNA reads TGTGCCAGCAGTCCCTTAGCGAACTCCTACGAGCAGTACTTC. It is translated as CASSPLANSYEQYF.

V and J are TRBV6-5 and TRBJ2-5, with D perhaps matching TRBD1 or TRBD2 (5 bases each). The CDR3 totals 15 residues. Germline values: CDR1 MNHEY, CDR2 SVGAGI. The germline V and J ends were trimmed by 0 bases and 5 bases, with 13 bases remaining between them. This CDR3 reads CASSYSRQPGETQYF. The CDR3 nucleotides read TGTGCCAGCAGTTACTCCCGACAGCCGGGGGAGACCCAGTACTTC.

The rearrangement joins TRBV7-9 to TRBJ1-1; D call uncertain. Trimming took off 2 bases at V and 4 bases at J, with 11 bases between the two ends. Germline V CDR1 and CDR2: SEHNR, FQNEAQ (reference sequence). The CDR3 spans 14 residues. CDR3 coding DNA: TGTGCCAGCAGCTTAAGGACCCTGAGCACTGAAGCTTTCTTT. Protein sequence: CASSLRTLSTEAFF.

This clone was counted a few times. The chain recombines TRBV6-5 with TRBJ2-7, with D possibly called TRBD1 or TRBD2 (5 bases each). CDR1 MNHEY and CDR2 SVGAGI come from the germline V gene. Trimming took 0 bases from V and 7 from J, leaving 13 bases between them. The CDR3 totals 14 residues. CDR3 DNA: TGTGCCAGCAGTTACTCGGGGGTCCCGAGTGAGCAGTACTTC. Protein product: CASSYSGVPSEQYF.

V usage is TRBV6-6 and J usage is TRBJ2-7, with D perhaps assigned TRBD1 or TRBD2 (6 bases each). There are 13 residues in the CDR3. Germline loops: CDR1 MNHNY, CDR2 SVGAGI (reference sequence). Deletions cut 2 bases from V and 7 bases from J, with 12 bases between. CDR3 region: CASSYKRGDEQYF. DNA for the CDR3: TGTGCCAGCAGTTACAAAAGGGGGGATGAGCAGTACTTC.

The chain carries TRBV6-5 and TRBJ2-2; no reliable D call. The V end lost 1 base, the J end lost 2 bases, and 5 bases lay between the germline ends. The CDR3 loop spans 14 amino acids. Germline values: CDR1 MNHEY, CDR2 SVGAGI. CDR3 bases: TGTGCCAGCAGTTACTTACCAAACACCGGGGAGCTGTTTTTT. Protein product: CASSYLPNTGELFF.

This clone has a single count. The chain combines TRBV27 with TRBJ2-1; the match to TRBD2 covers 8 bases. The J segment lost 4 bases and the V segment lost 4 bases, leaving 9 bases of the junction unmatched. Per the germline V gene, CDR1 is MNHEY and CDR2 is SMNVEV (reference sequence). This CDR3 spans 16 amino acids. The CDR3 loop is CASSSGTSRLYNEQFF. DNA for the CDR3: TGTGCCAGCAGTTCGGGGACTAGTCGCTTGTACAATGAGCAGTTCTTC.

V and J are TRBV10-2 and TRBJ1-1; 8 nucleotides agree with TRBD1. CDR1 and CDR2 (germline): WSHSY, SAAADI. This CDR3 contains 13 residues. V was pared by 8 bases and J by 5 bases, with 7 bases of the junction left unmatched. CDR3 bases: TGCGCCAGCCTCTTACAGGGGGGGACTGAAGCTTTCTTT. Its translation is CASLLQGGTEAFF.

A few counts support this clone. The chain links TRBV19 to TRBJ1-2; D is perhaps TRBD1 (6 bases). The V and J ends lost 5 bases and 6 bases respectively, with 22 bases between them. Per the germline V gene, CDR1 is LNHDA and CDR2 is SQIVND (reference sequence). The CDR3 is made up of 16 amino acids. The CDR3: CASSAPGAVPHHGYTF. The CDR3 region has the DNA TGTGCCAGTAGTGCCCCGGGGGCAGTTCCCCATCATGGCTACACCTTC.

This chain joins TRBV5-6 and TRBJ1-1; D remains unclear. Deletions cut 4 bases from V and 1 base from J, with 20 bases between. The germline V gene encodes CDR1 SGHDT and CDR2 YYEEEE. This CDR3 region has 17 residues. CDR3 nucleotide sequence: TGTGCCAGCAGCAAAGGCTTGGGTTTAGGGCCGAACACTGAAGCTTTCTTT. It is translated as CASSKGLGLGPNTEAFF.

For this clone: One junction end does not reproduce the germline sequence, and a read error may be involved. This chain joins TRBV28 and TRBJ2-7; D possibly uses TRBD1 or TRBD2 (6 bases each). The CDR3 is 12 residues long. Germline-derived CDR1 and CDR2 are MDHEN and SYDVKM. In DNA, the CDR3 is TGTGCCAGCACCCCCCCCCGGGGGCCACTCCGATTC. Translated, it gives CASTPPRGPLRF. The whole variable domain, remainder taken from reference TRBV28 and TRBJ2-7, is DVKVTQSSRYLVKRTGEKVFLECVQDMDHENMFWYRQDPGLGLRLIYFSYDVKMKEKGDIPEGYSVSREKKERFSLILESASTNQTSMYLCASTPPRGPLRFGPGTRLTVT.

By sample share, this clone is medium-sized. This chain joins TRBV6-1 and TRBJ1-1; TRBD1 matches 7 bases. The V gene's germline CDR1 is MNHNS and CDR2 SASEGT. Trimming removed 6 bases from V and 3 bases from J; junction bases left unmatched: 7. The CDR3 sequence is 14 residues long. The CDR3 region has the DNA TGTGCCAGCAGAGAGGGACAGACCCACACTGAAGCTTTCTTT. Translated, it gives CASREGQTHTEAFF.